This T cell receptor (beta chain) was profiled in a study of identical twins. Overall study findings and caveats: Whereas memory repertoires showed no such difference, abundant cord blood beta clonotypes carried fewer insertions.

A universal primer site arose from template switching, and cDNA bore unique molecular identifiers. A single record per CDR3 protein comes from TCRdb applying MiXCR to the 5' RACE reads. The data show approximately 620,000 distinct CDR3 sequences, around 8.3% seen once. The V gene's germline CDR1 is SGHKS and CDR2 YYEKEE (reference sequence). The CDR3 runs to 14 residues. J gave up 15 bases and V 0 bases, and 8 bases lay outside the gene matches. This clonotype was observed at least ten times. Its antigen remains unknown. The same data also went into a second study, on yellow fever vaccine responses in identical twins.

This TCR came from a young woman in good health. The sample taken for sequencing was PBMCs. V is TRBV5-5 and J is TRBJ2-1, with 11 positions matching TRBD2. Here the CDR3 DNA reads TGTGCCAGCAGCTTGGCTAGCGGGGGGCCTTCTCGGTTCTTC. This codes for CASSLASGGPSRFF.